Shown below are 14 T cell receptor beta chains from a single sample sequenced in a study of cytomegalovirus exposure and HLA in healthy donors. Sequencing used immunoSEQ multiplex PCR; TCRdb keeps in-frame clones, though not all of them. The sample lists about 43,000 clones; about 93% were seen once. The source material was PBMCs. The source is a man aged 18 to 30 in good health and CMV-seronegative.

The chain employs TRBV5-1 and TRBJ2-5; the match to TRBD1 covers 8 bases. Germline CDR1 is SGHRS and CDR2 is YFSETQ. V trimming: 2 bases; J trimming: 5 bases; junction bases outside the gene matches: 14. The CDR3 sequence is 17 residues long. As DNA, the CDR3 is TGCGCCAGCAGCTTACAAGATAGGACAGGGATTAGGGAGACCCAGTACTTC. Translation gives CASSLQDRTGIRETQYF.

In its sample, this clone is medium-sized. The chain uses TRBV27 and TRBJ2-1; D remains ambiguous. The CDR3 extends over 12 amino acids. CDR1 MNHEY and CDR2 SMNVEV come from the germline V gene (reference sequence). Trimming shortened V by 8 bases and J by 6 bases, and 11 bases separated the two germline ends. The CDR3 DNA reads TGTGCCAGCGGGCAGGTCCTCAATGAGCAGTTCTTC. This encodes CASGQVLNEQFF.

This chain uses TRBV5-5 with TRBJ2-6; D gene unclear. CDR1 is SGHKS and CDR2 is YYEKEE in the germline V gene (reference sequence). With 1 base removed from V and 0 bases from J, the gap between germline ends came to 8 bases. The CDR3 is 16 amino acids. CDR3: CASSLRWSSGANVLTF. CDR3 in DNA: TGTGCCAGCAGCTTGAGGTGGAGCTCTGGGGCCAACGTCCTGACTTTC.

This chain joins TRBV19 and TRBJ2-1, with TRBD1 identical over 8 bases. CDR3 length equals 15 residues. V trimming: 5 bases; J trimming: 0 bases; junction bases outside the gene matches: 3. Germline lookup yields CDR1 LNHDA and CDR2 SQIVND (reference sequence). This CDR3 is CASSRDRPSYNEQFF. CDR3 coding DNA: TGTGCCAGTAGTCGGGACAGGCCCTCCTACAATGAGCAGTTCTTC.

The CDR3 reads CASSVETGAYEQYF. The DNA of the CDR3 is TGTGCCAGCAGCGTAGAGACAGGAGCCTACGAGCAGTACTTC. The J gene is TRBJ2-7, the V gene TRBV9, with a weak D call TRBD1 (6 bases). V lost 0 bases and J lost 2, with 9 bases in between. The CDR3 totals 14 residues. The germline V gene encodes CDR1 SGDLS and CDR2 YYNGEE.

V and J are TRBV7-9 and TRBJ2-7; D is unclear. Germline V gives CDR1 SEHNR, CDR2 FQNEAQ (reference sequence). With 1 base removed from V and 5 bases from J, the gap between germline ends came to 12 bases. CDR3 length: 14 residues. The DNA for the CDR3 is TGTGCCAGCAGCTTAGGGGTAGGAGTTGACGAGCAGTACTTC. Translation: CASSLGVGVDEQYF.

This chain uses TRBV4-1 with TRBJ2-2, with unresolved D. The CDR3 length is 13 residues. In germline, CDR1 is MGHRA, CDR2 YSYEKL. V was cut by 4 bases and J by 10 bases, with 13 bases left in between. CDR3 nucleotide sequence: TGCGCCAGCAGCCTCCAAACTTCGGTGGAGCTGTTTTTT. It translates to CASSLQTSVELFF.

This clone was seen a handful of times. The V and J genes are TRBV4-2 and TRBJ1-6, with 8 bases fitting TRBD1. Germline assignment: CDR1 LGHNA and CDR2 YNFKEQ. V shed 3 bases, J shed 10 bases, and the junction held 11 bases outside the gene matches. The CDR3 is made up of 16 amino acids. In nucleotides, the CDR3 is TGTGCCAGCAGCCAGATGACAGGGGACACTGAATCACCCCTCCACTTT. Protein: CASSQMTGDTESPLHF.

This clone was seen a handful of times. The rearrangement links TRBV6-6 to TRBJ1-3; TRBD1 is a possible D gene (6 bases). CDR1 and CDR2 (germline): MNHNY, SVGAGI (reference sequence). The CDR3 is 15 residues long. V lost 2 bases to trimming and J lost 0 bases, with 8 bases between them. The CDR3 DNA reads TGTGCCAGCAGTTACGGGGGCCTCTCTGGAAACACCATATATTTT. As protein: CASSYGGLSGNTIYF.

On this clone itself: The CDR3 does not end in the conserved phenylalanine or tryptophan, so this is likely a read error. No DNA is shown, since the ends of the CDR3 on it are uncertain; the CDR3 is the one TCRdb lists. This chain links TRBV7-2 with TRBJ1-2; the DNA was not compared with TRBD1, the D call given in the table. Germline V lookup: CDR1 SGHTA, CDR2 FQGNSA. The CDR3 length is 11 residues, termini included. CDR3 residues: CASSQSRAPLI.

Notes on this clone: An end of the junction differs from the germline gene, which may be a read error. CDR3 sequence reads: CASSFSRATGELFF. CDR3 in DNA: TGTGCTAGCAGCTTTTCTCGAGCGACCGGGGAGCTGTTTTTT. V is TRBV7-7 and J is TRBJ2-2, with D unclear. The CDR3 is 14 residues long. Germline CDR1 SSHAT, CDR2 FNYEAQ (reference sequence).

CDR3 residues: CASSLARSYSLPGGTQYF. The CDR3, as DNA: TGTGCCAGCAGCTTAGCGCGAAGTTACAGCCTCCCAGGTGGGACCCAGTACTTC. J is TRBJ2-5 and V is TRBV7-9; D is uncertain. Germline assignment: CDR1 SEHNR and CDR2 FQNEAQ (reference sequence). This CDR3 spans 18 amino acids. V lost 0 bases and J lost 7, with 24 bases in between.

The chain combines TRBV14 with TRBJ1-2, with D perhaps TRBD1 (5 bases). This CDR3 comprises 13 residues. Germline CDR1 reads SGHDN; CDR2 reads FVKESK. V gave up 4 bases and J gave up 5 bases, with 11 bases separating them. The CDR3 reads CASSPRQSYGYTF. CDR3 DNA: TGTGCCAGCAGCCCGCGACAGAGTTATGGCTACACCTTC. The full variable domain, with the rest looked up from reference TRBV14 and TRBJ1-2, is EAGVTQFPSHSVIEKGQTVTLRCDPISGHDNLYWYRRVMGKEIKFLLHFVKESKQDESGMPNNRFLAERTGGTYSTLKVQPAELEDSGVYFCASSPRQSYGYTFGSGTRLTVV.

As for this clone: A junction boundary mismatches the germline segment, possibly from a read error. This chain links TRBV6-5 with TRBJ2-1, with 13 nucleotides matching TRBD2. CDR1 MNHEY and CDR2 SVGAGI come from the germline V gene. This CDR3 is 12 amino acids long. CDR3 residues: CASCTSGGARVF. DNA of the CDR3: TGTGCCAGCTGCACTAGCGGGGGGGCTAGGGTCTTC.